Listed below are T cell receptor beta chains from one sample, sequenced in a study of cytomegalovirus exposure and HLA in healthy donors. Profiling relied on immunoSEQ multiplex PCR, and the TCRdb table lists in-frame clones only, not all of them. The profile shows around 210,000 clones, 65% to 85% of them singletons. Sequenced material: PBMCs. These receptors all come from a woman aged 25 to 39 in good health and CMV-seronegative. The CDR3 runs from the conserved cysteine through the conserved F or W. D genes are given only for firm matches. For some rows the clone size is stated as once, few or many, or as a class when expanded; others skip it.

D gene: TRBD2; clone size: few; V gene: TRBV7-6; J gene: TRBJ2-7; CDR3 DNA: TGTGCCAGCAGCTTATTACTAGCGGGATCCTACGAGCAGTACTTC; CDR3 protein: CASSLLLAGSYEQYF
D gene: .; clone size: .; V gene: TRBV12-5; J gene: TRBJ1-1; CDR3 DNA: TGTGCTAGTGGTTTGGGTCCCTTTCTAAACACTGAAGCTTTCTTT; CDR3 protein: CASGLGPFLNTEAFF
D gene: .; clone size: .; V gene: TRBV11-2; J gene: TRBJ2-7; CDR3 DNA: TGTGCCAGCAGCTTATCCAACGAGCAGTACTTC; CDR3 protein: CASSLSNEQYF
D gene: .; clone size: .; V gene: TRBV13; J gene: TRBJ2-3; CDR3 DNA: TGTGCCAGCAGGGCCGGGGGCGGGGGAACGCAGTATTTT; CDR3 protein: CASRAGGGGTQYF
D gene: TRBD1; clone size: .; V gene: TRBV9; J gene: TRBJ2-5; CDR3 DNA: TGTGCCAGCAGCGTAATGTTGACAGGGGGCCAAGAGACCCAGTACTTC; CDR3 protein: CASSVMLTGGQETQYF
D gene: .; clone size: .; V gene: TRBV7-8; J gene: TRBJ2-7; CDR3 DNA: TGTGCCAGCAGCTTAGTGGTAGGGAGAGTTTACGAGCAGTACTTC; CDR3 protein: CASSLVVGRVYEQYF
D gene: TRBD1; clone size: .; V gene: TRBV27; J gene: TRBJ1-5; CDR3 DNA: TGTGCCAGCAGTCCCTTGGGACAGGGAACAAATCAGCCCCAGCATTTT; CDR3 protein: CASSPLGQGTNQPQHF
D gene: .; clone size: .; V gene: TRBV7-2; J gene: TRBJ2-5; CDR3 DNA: TGTGCCAGCAGCAGGAGGGCGCGGGGAGAGACCCAGTACTTC; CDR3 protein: CASSRRARGETQYF
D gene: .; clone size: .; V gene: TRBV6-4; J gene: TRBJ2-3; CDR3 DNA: TGTGCCAGCAGTGATGGGACTTCTCGCACAGATACGCAGTATTTT; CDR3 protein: CASSDGTSRTDTQYF
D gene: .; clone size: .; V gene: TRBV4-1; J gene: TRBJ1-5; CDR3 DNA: TGCGCCAGCAGCTTACGCTACTCTGCCGTAAATCAGCCCCAGCATTTT; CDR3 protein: CASSLRYSAVNQPQHF
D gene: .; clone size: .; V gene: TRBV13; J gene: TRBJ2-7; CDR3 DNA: TGTGCCAGCAGCTTAAGAGGGAACGACGAGCAGTACTTC; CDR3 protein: CASSLRGNDEQYF
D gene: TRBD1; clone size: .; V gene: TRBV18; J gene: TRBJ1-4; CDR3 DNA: TGTGCCAGCTCACCACCGTCAAACAGGGGGACGGCTAATGAAAAACTGTTTTTT; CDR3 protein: CASSPPSNRGTANEKLFF
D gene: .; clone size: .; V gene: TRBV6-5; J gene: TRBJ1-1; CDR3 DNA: TGTGCCAGCACCCCTAGGACACAGAACACTGAAGCTTTCTTT; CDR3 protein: CASTPRTQNTEAFF
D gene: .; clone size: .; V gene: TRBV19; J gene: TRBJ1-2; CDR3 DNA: TGTGCCAGTCCATTGAGAGGGTGGGGCTACACCTTC; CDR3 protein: CASPLRGWGYTF
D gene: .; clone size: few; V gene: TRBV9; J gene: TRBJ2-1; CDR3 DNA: TGTGCCAGCAGCGTAGTGGGACTCTCCTACAATGAGCAGTTCTTC; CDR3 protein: CASSVVGLSYNEQFF
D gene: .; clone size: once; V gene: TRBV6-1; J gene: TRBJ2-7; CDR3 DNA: TGTGCCAGCAGTCTAATCGCGTCCTCCTCCTACGAGCAGTACTTC; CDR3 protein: CASSLIASSSYEQYF
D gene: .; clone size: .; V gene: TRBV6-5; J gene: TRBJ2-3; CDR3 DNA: TGTGCCAGCACCGCCGGGGAGGCCACAGATACGCAGTATTTT; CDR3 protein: CASTAGEATDTQYF
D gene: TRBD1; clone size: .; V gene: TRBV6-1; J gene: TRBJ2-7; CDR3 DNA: TGTGCCAGCAGTGGACGGACAGGGATGACCTACGAGCAGTACTTC; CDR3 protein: CASSGRTGMTYEQYF
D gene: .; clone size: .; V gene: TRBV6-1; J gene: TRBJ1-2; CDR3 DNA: TGTGCCAGCAGTGACGCCTCCTACGGGAACTATGGCTACACCTTC; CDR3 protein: CASSDASYGNYGYTF
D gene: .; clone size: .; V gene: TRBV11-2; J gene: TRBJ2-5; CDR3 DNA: TGTGCCAGCAGCCCTTGGCAGAAACAAGAGACCCAGTACTTC; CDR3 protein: CASSPWQKQETQYF
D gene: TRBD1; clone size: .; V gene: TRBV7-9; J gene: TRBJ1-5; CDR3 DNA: TGTGCCAGCAGCCTAACCGGGGACAGTAGGCAGCCCCAGCATTTT; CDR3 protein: CASSLTGDSRQPQHF
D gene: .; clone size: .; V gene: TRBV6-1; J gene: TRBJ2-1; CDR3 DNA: TGTGCCAGCAGTATACGGGACAAGACCTACAATGAGCAGTTCTTC; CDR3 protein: CASSIRDKTYNEQFF
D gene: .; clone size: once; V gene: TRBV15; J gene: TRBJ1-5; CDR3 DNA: TGTGCCACCAGCAGAGATGGGCAGGACAATCAGCCCCAGCATTTT; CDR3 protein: CATSRDGQDNQPQHF
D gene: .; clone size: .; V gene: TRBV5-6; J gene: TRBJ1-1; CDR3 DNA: TGTGCCAGCAGCTTGGTAGGGGGAGGGACTGAAGCTTTCTTT; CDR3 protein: CASSLVGGGTEAFF
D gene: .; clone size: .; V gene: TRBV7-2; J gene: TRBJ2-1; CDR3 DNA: TGTGCCAGCAGCGTCGACATTAACAATGAGCAGTTCTTC; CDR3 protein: CASSVDINNEQFF
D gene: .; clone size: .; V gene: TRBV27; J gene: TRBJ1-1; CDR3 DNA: TGTGCCAGCAGTTTAGCCAGGCAAAGGACTGAAGCTTTCTTT; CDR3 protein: CASSLARQRTEAFF
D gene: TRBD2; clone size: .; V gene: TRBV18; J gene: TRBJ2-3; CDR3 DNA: TGTGCCAGCTCACCATGGGGGGGGAGCACAGATACGCAGTATTTT; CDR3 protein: CASSPWGGSTDTQYF
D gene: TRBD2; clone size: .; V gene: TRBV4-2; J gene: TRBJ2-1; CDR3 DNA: TGTGCCAGCAGCCAAGTGGGGCTAGCGGGGGGCCAAGACAATGAGCAGTTCTTC; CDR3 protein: CASSQVGLAGGQDNEQFF